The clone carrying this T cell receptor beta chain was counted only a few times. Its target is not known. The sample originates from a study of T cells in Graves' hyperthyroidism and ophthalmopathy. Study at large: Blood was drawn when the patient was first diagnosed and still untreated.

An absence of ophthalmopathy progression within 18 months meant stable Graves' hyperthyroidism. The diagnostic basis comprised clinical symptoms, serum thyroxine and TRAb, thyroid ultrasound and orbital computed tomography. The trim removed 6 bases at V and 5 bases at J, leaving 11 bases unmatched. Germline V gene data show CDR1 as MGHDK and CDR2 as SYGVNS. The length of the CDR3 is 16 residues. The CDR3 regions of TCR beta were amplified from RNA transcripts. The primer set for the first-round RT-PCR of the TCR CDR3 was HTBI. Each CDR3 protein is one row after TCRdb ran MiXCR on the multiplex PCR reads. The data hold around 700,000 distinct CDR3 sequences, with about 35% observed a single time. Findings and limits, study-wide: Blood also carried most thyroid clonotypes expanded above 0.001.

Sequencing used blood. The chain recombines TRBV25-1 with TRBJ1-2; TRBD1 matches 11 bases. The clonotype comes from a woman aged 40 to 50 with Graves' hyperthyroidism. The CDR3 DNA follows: TGTGCCAGCAGCCAGGACGGGACAGGGGGACGTTATGGCTACACCTTC. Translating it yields CASSQDGTGGRYGYTF.